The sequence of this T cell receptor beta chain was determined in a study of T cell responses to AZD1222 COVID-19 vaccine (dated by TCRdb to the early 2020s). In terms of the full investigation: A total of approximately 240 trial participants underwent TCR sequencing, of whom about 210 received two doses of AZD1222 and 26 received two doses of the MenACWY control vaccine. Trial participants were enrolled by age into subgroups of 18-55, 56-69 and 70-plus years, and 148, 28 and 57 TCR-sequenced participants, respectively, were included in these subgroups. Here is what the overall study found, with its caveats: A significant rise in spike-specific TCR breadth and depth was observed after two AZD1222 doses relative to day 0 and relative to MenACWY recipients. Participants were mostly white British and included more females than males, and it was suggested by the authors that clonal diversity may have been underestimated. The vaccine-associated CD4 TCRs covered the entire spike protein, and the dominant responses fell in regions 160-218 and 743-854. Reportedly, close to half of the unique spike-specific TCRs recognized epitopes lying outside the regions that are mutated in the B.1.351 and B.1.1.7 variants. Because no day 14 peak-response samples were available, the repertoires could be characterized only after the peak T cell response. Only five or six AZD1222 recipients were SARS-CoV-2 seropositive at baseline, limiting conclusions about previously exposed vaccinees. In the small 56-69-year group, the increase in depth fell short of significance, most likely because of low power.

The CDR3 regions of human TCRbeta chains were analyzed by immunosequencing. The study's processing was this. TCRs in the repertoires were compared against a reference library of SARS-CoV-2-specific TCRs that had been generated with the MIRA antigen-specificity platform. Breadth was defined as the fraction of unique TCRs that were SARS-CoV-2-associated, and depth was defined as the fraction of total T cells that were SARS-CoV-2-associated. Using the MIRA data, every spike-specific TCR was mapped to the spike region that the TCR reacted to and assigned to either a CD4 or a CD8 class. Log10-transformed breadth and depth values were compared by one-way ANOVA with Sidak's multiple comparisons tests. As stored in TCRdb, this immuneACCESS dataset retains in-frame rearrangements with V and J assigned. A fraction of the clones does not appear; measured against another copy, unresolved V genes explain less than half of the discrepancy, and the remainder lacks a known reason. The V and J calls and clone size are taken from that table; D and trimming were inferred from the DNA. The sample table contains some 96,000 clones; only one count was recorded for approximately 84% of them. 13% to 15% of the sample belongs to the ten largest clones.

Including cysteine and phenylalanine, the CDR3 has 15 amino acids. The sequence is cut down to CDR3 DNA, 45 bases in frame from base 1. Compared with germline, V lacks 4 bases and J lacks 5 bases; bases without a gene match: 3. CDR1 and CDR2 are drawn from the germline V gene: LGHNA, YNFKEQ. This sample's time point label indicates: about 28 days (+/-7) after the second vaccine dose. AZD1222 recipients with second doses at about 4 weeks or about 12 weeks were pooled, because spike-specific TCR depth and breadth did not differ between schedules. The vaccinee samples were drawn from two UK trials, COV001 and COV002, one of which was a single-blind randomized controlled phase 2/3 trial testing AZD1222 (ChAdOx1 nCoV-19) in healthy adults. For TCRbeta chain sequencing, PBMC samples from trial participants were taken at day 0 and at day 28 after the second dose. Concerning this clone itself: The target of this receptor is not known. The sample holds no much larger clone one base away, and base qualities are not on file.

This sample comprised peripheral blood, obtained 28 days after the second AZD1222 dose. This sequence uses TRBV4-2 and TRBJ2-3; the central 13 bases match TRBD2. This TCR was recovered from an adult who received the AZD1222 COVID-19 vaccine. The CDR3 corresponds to CASSLGLAGVDTQYF. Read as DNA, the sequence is TGTGCCAGCAGCCTCGGACTAGCGGGAGTAGATACGCAGTATTTT.